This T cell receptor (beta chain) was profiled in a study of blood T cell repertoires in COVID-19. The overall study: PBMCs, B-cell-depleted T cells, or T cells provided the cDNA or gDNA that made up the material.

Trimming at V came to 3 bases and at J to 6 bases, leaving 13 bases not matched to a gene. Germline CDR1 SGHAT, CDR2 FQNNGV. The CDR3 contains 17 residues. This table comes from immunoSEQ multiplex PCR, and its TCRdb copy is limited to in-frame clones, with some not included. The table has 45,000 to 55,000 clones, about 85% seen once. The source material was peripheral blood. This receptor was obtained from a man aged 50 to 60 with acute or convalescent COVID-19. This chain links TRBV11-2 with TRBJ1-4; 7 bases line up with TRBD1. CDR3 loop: CASSLAMTGLADEKLFF. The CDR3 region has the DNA TGTGCCAGCAGCTTGGCCATGACAGGGTTAGCGGATGAAAAACTGTTTTTT.